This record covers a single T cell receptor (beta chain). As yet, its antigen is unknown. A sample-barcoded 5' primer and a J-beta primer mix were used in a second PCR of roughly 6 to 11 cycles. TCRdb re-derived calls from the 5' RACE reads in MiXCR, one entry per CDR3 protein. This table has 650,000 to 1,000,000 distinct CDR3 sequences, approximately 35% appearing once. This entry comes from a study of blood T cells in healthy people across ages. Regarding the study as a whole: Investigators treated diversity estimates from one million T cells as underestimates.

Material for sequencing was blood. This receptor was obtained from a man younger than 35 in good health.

As DNA, the CDR3 is TGCGCCAGCAGCTTGGGACACCCGGGACTAGCGGGGTTGACCTACAATGAGCAGTACTTC. It encodes CASSLGHPGLAGLTYNEQYF. This chain joins TRBV5-1 and TRBJ2-1; TRBD2 aligns across 13 bases. The J call could be wrong; TRBJ2-7 is a better fit for the DNA end. Germline V lookup: CDR1 SGHRS, CDR2 YFSETQ. The CDR3 extends over 20 amino acids.